This T cell receptor (beta chain) stems from a study of T cells in Graves' hyperthyroidism and ophthalmopathy. It was RNA transcripts that yielded the amplified TCR beta CDR3 regions. Initially, a first-round RT-PCR of the TCR CDR3 employed the HTBI primer set. TCRdb reanalysed the multiplex PCR reads using MiXCR and keeps one entry per CDR3 protein. The table lists about 46,000 distinct CDR3 sequences, more than 40% of them singletons. V lost 7 bases and J lost 2, with 17 bases in between. The CDR3 is 14 residues long. Germline lookup yields CDR1 DFQATT and CDR2 SNEGSKA (reference sequence). The sequenced material came from peripheral blood or thyroid tissue (not recorded which). This receptor was identified in a woman aged 45-60 years with Graves' hyperthyroidism. The chain combines TRBV20-1 with TRBJ2-5; tentatively, D is TRBD1 or TRBD2 (5 bases each). CDR3 DNA sequence: TGCAGTGGGGGCCAGGGACCAATGCAAGAGACCCAGTACTTC. It specifies CSGGQGPMQETQYF.